This T cell receptor (beta chain) was sequenced for a study of cytomegalovirus exposure and HLA in healthy donors. Overall study: The 550 to 800 first-cohort repertoires and the roughly 120 validation repertoires shared the same platform, a later analysis reported.

The CDR3 has 12 amino acids. Germline V gene lookup returns CDR1 SNHLY and CDR2 FYNNEI. With 5 bases removed from V and 2 bases from J, the gap between germline ends came to 4 bases. Notes on this clone: Its antigen is unknown.

TCRdb keeps only in-frame clones here, not all; method: immunoSEQ multiplex PCR. The table records under 200,000 clones, roughly 86% of them present only once. Whole-study findings and limits: In vitro assays verified that three CMV-associated chains recognized CMV antigens specifically. TCR beta chains numbering under 200 were designated cytomegalovirus-associated.

The chain joins TRBV2 to TRBJ1-5; D is unresolved. The TCR was taken from a man between 18 and 35 years old in good health and CMV-seropositive. The specimen sequenced was PBMCs. In nucleotides, the CDR3 is TGTGCCAGCAGTACAGGCAATCAGCCCCAGCATTTT. It encodes CASSTGNQPQHF.